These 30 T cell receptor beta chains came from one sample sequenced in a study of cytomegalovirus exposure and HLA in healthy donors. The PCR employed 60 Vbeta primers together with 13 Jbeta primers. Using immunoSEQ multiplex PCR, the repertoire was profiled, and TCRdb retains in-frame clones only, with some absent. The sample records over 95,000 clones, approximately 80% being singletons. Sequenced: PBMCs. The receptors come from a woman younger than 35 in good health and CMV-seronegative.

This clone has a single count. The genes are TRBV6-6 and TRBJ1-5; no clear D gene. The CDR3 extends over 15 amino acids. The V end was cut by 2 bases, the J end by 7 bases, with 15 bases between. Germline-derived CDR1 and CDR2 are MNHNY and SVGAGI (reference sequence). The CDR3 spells CASSYPLSGEQPQHF. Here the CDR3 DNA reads TGTGCCAGCAGTTACCCCCTTTCCGGGGAACAGCCCCAGCATTTT.

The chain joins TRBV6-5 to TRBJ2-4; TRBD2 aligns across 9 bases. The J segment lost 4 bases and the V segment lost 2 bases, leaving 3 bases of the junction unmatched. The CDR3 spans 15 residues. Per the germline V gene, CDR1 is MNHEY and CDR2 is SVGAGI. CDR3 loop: CASSYRAGGKNIQYF. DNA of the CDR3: TGTGCCAGCAGTTACAGGGCGGGAGGGAAAAACATTCAGTACTTC.

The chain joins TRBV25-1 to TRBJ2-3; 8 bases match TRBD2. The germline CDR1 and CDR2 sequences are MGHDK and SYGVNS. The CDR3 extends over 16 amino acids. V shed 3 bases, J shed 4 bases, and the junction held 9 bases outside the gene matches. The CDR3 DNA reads TGTGCCAGCAGTGACCGAGCGGGGGTTGTATCAGATACGCAGTATTTT. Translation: CASSDRAGVVSDTQYF.

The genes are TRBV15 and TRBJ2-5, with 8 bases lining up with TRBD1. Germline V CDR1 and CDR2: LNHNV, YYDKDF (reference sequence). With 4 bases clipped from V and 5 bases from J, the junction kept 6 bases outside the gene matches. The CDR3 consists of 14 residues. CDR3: CATSTRTGTETQYF. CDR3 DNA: TGTGCCACCAGCACCCGGACAGGGACGGAGACCCAGTACTTC.

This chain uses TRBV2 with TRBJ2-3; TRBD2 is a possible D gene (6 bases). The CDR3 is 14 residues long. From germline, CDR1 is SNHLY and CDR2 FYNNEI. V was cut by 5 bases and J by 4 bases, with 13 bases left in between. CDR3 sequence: CASSLVVAADTQYF. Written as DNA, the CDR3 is TGTGCCAGCAGTCTGGTGGTAGCGGCAGATACGCAGTATTTT. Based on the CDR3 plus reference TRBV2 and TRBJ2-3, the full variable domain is EPEVTQTPSHQVTQMGQEVILRCVPISNHLYFYWYRQILGQKVEFLVSFYNNEISEKSEIFDDQFSVERPDGSNFTLKIRSTKLEDSAMYFCASSLVVAADTQYFGPGTRLTVL.

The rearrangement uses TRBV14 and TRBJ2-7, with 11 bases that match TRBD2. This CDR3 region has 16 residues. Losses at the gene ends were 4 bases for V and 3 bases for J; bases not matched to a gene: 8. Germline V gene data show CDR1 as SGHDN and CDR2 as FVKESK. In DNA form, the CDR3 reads TGTGCCAGCAGCCGATCCGGGACTAGCGGATTCTACGAGCAGTACGTC. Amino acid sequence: CASSRSGTSGFYEQYV.

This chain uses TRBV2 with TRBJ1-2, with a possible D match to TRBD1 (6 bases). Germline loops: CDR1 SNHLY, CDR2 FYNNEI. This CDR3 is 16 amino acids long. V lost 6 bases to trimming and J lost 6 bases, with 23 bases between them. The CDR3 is CASSTSLGQNGDGYTF. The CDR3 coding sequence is TGTGCCAGCAGCACATCTCTCGGACAGAACGGGGATGGCTACACCTTC.

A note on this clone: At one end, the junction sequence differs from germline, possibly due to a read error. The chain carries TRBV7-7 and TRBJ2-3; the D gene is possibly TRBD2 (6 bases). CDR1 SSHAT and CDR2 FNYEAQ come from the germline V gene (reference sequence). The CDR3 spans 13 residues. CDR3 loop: CASSLDYTDTQYF. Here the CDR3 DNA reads TGTGCTAGCAGCTTGGACTACACAGATACGCAGTATTTT.

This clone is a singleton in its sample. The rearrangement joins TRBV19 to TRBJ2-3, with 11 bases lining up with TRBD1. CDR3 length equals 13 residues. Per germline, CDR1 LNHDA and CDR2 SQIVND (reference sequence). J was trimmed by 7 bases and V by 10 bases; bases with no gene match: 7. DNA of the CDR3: TGTGCCACCGGGGACAGGGGGAGGAATACGCAGTATTTT. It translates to CATGDRGRNTQYF.

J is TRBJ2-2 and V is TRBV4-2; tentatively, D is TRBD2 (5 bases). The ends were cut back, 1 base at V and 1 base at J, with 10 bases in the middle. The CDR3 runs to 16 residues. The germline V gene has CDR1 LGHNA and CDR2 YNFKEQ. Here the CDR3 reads CASSQGVSENTGELFF. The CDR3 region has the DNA TGTGCCAGCAGCCAAGGGGTTAGCGAGAACACCGGGGAGCTGTTTTTT.

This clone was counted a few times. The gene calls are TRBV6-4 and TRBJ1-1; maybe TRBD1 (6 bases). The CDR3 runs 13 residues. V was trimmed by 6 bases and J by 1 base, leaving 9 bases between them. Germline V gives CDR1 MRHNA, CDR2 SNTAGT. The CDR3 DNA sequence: TGTGCCAGCAGCTGGACAGCGAACACTGAAGCTTTCTTT. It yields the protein CASSWTANTEAFF.

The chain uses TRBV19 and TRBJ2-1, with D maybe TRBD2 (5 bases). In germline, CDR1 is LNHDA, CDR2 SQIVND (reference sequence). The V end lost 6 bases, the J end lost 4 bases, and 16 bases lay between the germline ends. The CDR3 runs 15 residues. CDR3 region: CASRVVASRYNEQFF. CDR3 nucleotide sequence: TGTGCCAGTAGGGTGGTAGCTAGCCGGTACAATGAGCAGTTCTTC.

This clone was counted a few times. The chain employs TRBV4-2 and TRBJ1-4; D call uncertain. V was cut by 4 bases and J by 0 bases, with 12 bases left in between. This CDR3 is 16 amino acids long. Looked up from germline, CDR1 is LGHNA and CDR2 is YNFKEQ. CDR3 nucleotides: TGTGCCAGCAGCCCCGCGGTCCCTCCAACTAATGAAAAACTGTTTTTT. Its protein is CASSPAVPPTNEKLFF.

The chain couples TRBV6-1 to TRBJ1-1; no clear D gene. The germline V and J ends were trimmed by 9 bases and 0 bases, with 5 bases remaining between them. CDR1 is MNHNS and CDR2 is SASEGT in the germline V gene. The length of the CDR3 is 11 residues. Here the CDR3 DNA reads TGTGCCAGTATTATGAACACTGAAGCTTTCTTT. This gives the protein CASIMNTEAFF.

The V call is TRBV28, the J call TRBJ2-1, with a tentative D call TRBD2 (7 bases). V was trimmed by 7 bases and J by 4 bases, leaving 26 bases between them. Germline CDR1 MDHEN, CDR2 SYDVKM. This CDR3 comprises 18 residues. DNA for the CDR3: TGTGCCAGCACTCAGGGAGGGGGGCCGGCGGAATCATACAATGAGCAGTTCTTC. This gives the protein CASTQGGGPAESYNEQFF.

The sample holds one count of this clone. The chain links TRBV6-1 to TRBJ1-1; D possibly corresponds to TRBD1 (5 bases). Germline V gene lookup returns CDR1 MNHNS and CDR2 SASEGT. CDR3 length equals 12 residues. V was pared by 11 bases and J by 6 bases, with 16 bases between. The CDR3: CAGGDPIAEAFF. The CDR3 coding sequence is TGTGCCGGAGGGGACCCCATCGCTGAAGCTTTCTTT.

This CDR3 reads CASSFSAGYGYTF. As DNA, the CDR3 is TGTGCCAGCAGTTTCTCCGCCGGCTATGGCTACACCTTC. The chain links TRBV27 to TRBJ1-2; D is unresolved. In germline, CDR1 is MNHEY, CDR2 SMNVEV (reference sequence). The CDR3 spans 13 residues. Trimming stripped 3 bases from V and 4 bases from J, with 9 bases between.

Written as DNA, the CDR3 is TGTGCCAGCAGTGAACAGGGTCCTCTTCTTTCGGCTGAAGCTTTCTTT. This gives the protein CASSEQGPLLSAEAFF. This chain joins TRBV6-1 and TRBJ1-1, with D tentatively TRBD1 (5 bases). The CDR3 covers 16 residues. Trimming shortened V by 2 bases and J by 6 bases, and 19 bases separated the two germline ends. Germline V lookup: CDR1 MNHNS, CDR2 SASEGT.

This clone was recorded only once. The CDR3 protein is CASSWANEQYF. As DNA, the CDR3 is TGTGCCAGCAGTTGGGCAAACGAGCAGTACTTC. V gene TRBV6-5 combines with J gene TRBJ2-7; no definite D call. The CDR3 length is 11 residues. Looked up from germline, CDR1 is MNHEY and CDR2 is SVGAGI. Trimming removed 4 bases from V and 5 bases from J, with 6 bases in between.

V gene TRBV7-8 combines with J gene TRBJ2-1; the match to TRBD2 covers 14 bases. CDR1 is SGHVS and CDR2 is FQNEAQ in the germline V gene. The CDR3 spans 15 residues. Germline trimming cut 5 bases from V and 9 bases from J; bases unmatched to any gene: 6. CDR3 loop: CASSRLAGGPGEQFF. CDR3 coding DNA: TGTGCCAGCAGCCGACTAGCGGGGGGGCCGGGTGAGCAGTTCTTC.

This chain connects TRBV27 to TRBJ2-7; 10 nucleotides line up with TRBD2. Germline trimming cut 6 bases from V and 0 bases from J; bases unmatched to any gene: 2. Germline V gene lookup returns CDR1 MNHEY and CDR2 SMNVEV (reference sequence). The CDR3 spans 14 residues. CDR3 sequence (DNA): TGTGCCAGCAGCCTAGCGGGAGCCTCCTACGAGCAGTACTTC. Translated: CASSLAGASYEQYF.

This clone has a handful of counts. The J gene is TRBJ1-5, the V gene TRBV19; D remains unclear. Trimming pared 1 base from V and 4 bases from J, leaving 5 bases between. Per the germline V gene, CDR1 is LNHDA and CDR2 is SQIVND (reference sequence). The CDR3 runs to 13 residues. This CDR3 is CASSIALNQPQHF. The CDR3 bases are TGTGCCAGTAGTATAGCTTTGAATCAGCCCCAGCATTTT.

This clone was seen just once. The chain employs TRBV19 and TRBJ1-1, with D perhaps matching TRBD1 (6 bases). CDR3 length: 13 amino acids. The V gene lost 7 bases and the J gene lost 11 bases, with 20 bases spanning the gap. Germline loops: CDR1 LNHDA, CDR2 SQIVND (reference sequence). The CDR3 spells CASNFEIRDKAFF. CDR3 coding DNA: TGTGCCAGTAATTTTGAGATCCGGGACAAGGCTTTCTTT.

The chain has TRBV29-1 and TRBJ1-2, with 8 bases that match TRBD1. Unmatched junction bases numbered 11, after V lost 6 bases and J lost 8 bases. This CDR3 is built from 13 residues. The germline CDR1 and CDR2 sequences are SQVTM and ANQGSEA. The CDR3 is CSVQNQGAGGYTF. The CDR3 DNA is TGCAGCGTGCAGAACCAGGGGGCGGGCGGCTACACCTTC.

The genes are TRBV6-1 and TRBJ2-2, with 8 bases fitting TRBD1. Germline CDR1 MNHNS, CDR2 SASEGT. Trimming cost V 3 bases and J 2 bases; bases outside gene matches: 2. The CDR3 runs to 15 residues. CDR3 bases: TGTGCCAGCAGTGACAGGGGGCGTAACACCGGGGAGCTGTTTTTT. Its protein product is CASSDRGRNTGELFF.

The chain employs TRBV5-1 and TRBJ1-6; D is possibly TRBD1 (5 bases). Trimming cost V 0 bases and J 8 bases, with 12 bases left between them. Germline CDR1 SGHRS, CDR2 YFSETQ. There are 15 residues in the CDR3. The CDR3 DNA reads TGCGCCAGCAGCTTGGTTCAGGGTTCGGATTCACCCCTCCACTTT. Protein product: CASSLVQGSDSPLHF. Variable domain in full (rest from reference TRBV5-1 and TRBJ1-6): KAGVTQTPRYLIKTRGQQVTLSCSPISGHRSVSWYQQTPGQGLQFLFEYFSETQRNKGNFPGRFSGRQFSNSRSEMNVSTLELGDSALYLCASSLVQGSDSPLHFGNGTRLTVT.

The CDR3, as DNA: TGTGCCAGCTCACCTCAGATGAACACTGAAGCTTTCTTT. Translated: CASSPQMNTEAFF. V gene TRBV18 combines with J gene TRBJ1-1; D is undetermined. Germline V gene sequence: CDR1 KGHSH, CDR2 LQKENI. The V gene lost 3 bases and the J gene lost 0 bases, with 5 bases spanning the gap. The CDR3 is 13 residues long.

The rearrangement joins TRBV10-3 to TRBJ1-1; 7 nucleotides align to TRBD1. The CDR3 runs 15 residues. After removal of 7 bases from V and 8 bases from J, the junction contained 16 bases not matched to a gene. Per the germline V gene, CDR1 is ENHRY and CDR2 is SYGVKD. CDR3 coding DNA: TGTGCCATCACCAAAGGACTTACGGACAGGCCCGAAGCTTTCTTT. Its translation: CAITKGLTDRPEAFF.

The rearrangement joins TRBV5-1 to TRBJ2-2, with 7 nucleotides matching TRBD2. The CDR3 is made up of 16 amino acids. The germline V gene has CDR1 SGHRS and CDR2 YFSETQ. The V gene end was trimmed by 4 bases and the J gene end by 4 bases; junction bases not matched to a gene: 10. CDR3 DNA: TGCGCCAGCAGCGACGAACTAGCGTTGAGCACCGGGGAGCTGTTTTTT. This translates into CASSDELALSTGELFF.

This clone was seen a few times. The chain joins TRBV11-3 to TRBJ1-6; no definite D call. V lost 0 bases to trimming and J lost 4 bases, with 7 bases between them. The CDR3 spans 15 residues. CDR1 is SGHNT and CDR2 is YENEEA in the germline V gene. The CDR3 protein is CASSLETGYNSPLHF. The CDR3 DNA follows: TGTGCCAGCAGCTTAGAAACGGGATATAATTCACCCCTCCACTTT.